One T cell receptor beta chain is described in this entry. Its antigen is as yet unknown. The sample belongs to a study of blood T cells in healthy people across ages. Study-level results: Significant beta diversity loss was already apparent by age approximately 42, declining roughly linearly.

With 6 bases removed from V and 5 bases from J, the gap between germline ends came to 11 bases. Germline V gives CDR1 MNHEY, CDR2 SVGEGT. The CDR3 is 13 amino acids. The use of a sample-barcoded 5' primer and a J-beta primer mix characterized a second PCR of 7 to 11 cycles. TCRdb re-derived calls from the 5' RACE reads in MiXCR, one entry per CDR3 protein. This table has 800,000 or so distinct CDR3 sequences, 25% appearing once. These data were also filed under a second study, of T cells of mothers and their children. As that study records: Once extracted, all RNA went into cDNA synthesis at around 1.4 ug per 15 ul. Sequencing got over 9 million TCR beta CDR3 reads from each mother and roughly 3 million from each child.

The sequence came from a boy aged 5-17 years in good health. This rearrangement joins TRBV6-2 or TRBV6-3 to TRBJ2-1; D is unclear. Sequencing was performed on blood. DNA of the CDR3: TGTGCCAGCAGCCTCGCGGTCCACAATGAGCAGTTCTTC. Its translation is CASSLAVHNEQFF.